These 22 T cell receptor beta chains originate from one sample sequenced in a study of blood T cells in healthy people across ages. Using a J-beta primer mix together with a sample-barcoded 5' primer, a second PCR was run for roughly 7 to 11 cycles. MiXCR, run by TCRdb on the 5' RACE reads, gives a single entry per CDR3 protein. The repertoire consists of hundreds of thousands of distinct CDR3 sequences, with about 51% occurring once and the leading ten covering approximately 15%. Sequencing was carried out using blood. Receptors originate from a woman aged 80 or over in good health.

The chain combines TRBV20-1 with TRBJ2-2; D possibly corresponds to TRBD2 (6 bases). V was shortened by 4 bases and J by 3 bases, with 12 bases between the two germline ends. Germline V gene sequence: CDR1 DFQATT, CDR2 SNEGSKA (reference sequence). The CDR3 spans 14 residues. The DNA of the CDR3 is TGCAGTGCTAATGCAGCGGGTTACACCGGGGAGCTGTTTTTT. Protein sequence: CSANAAGYTGELFF.

Written as DNA, the CDR3 is TGCGCCAGCAGCACAGACAGGCATAGCAATCAGCCCCAGCATTTT. Translated, it gives CASSTDRHSNQPQHF. The V and J genes are TRBV4-3 and TRBJ1-5; D is possibly TRBD1 (6 bases). The CDR3 is 15 residues long. V was trimmed by 5 bases and J by 0 bases, leaving 11 bases between them. Germline lookup yields CDR1 LGHNA and CDR2 YSLEER.

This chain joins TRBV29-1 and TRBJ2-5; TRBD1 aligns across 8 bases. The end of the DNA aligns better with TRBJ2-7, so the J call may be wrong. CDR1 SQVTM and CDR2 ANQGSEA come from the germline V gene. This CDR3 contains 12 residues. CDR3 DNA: TGCAGCGTTTCAGGACAGGGTGGCGAGCAGTACTTC. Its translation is CSVSGQGGEQYF.

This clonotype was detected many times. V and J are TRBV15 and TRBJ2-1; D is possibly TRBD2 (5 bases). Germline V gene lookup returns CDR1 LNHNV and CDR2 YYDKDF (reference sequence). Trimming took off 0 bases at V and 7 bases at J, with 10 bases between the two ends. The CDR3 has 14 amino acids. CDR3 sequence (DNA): TGTGCCACCAGCAGAGAAGGGAGATCAAATGAGCAGTTCTTC. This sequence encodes CATSREGRSNEQFF.

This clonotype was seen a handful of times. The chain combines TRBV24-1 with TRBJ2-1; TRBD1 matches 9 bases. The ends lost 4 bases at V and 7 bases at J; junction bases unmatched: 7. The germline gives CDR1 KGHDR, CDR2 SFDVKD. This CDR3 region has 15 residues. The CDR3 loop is CATSDTGTGRNEQFF. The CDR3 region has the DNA TGTGCCACCAGTGACACCGGGACAGGGAGGAATGAGCAGTTCTTC.

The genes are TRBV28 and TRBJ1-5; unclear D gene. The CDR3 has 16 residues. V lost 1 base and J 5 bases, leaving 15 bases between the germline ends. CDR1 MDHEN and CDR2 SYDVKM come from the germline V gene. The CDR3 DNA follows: TGTGCCAGCAGTTTATCAGACGCCATCGTCCATCAGCCCCAGCATTTT. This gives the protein CASSLSDAIVHQPQHF.

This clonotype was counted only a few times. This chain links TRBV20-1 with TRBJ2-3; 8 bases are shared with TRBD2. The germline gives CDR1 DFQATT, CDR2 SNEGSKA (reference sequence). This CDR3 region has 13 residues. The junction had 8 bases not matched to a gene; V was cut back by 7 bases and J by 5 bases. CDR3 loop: CSVRGGRGDTQYF. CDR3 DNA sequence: TGCAGTGTTCGGGGGGGGCGGGGAGATACGCAGTATTTT.

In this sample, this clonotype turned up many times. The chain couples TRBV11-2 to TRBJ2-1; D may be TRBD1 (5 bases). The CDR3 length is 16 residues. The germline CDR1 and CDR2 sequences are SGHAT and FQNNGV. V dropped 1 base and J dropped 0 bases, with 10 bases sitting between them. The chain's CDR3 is CASSLVRTNSYNEQFF. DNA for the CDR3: TGTGCCAGCAGCTTAGTCCGGACAAACTCCTACAATGAGCAGTTCTTC. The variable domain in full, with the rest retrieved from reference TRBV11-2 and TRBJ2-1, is EAGVAQSPRYKIIEKRQSVAFWCNPISGHATLYWYQQILGQGPKLLIQFQNNGVVDDSQLPKDRFSAERLKGVDSTLKIQPAKLEDSAVYLCASSLVRTNSYNEQFFGPGTRLTVL.

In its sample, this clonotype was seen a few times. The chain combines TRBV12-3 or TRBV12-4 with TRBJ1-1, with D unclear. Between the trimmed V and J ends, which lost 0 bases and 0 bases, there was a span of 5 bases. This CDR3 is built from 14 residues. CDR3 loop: CASSLARVNTEAFF. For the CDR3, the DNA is TGTGCCAGCAGTTTAGCGCGAGTGAACACTGAAGCTTTCTTT.

The CDR3: CASKGYLWDTEAFF. The CDR3 bases are TGTGCCAGCAAAGGCTACCTTTGGGACACTGAAGCTTTCTTT. The chain uses TRBV6-1 and TRBJ1-1; D remains unclear. The germline gives CDR1 MNHNS, CDR2 SASEGT. V shed 7 bases and J shed 3 bases, with 15 bases lying between them. The CDR3 runs to 14 residues.

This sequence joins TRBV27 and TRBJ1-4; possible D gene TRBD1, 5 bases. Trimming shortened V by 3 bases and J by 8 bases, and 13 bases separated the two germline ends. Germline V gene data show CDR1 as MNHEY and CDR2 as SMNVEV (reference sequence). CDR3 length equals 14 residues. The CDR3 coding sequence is TGTGCCAGCAGTTTTATGGGGGGTGGGGAAAAACTGTTTTTT. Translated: CASSFMGGGEKLFF.

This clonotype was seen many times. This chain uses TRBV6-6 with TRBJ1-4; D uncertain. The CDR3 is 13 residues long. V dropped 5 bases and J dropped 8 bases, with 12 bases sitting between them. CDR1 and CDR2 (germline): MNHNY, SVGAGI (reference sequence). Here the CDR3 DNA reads TGTGCCAGCAGTGACGGGGTTCAGGAAAAACTGTTTTTT. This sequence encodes CASSDGVQEKLFF.

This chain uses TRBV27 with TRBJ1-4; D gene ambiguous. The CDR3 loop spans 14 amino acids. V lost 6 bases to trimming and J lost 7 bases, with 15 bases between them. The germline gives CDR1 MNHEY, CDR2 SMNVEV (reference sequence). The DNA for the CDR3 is TGTGCCAGCAGCCCGAAACTCATGGGTGAAAAACTGTTTTTT. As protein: CASSPKLMGEKLFF.

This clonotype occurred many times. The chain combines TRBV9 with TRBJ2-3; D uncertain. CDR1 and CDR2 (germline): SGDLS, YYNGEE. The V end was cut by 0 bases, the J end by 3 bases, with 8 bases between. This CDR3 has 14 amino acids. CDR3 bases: TGTGCCAGCAGCGTAGCGATGAGGACAGATACGCAGTATTTT. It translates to CASSVAMRTDTQYF.

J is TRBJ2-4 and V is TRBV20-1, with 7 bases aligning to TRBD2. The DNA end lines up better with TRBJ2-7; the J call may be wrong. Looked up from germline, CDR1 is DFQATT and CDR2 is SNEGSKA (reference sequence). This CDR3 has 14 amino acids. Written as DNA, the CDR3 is TGCAGTGCTAGAGATAGTAGGACTAGTTACGAGCAGTACTTC. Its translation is CSARDSRTSYEQYF.

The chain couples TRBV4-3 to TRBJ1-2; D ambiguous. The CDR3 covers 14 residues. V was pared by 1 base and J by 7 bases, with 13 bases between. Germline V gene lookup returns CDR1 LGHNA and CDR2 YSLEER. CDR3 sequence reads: CASSQGDILSGYTF. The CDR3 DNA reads TGCGCCAGCAGCCAAGGAGACATCCTGTCTGGCTACACCTTC.

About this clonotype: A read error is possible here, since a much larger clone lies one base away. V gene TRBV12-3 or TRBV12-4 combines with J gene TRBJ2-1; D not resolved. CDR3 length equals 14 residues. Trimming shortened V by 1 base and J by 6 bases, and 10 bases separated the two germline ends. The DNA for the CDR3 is TGTGCCAGCAGTTTAGGGACGGAATTCAATGAGCAGTTCTTC. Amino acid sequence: CASSLGTEFNEQFF.

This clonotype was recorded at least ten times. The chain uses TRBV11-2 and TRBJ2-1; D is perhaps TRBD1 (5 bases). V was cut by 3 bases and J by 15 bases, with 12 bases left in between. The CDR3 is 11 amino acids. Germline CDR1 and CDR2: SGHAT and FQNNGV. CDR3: CASSFLGELFF. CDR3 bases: TGTGCCAGCAGCTTCCTAGGGGAACTGTTCTTC.

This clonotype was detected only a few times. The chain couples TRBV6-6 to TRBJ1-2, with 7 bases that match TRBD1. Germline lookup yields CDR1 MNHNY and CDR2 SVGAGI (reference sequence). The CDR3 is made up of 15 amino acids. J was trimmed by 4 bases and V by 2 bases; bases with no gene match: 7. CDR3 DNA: TGTGCCAGCAGTTACAAAGGGGGCGAAGGCTATGGCTACACCTTC. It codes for CASSYKGGEGYGYTF.

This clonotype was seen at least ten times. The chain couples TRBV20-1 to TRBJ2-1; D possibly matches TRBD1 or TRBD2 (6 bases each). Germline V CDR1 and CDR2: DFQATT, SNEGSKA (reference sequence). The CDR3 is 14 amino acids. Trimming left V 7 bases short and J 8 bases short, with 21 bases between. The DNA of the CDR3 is TGCAGTGTCGCGGGACAAGGCAGAGTATATGAGCAGTTCTTC. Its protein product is CSVAGQGRVYEQFF.

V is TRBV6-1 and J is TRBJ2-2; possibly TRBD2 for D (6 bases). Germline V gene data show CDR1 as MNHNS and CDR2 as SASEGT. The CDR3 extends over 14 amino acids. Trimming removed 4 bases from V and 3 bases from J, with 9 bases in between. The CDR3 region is CASSVEGYTGELFF. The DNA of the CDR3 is TGTGCCAGCAGTGTGGAGGGGTACACCGGGGAGCTGTTTTTT.

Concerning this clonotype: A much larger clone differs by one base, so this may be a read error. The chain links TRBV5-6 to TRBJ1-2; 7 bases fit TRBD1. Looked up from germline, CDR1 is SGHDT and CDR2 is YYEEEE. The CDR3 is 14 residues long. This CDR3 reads CASSSPPGTDGHTF. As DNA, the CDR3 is TGTGCCAGCAGTTCCCCTCCAGGGACAGATGGCCACACCTTC.